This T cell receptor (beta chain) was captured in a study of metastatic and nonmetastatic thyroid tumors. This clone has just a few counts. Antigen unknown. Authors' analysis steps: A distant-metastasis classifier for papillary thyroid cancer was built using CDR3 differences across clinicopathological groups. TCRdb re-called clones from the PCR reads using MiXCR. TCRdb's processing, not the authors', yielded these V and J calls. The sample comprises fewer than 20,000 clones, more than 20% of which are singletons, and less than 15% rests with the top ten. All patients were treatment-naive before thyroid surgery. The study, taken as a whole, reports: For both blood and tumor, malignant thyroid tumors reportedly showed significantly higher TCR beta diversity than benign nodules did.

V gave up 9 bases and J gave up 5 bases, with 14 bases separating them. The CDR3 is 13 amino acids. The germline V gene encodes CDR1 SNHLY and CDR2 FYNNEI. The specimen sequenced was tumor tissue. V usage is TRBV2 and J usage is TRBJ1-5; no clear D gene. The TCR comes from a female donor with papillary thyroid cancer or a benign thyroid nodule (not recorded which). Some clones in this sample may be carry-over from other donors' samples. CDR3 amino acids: CASSRYGYQPQHF. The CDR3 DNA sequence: TGTGCCAGTAGTAGGTACGGTTATCAGCCCCAGCATTTT. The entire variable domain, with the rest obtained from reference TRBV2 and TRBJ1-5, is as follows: EPEVTQTPSHQVTQMGQEVILRCVPISNHLYFYWYRQILGQKVEFLVSFYNNEISEKSEIFDDQFSVERPDGSNFTLKIRSTKLEDSAMYFCASSRYGYQPQHFGDGTRLSIL.